This entry describes one T cell receptor (beta chain). The antigen is unknown. Measured with immunoSEQ multiplex PCR; TCRdb has only the in-frame clones, and not every one. The sample lists some 130,000 clones, roughly nine tenths occurring once. The entry originates in a study of T cell responses to AZD1222 COVID-19 vaccine. Study-wide findings and caveats: Close to half of all spike-specific TCRs reportedly target regions of the variants that are unmutated. At study baseline, merely roughly 6 AZD1222 recipients were seropositive. Donors, mostly white British, included more females; clonal diversity was possibly underestimated. In all cases, repertoires were sampled only after the peak T cell response.

Germline V CDR1 and CDR2: LNHNV, YYDKDF (reference sequence). This CDR3 region has 15 residues. V was clipped by 5 bases and J by 7 bases; unmatched bases: 10. The J gene is TRBJ1-5, the V gene TRBV15; 8 nucleotides agree with TRBD1. The source was peripheral blood, collected on day 0 of AZD1222 vaccination. The clonotype was recovered from an adult in good health. The CDR3 loop reads CATSPPDRGEQPQHF. The DNA for the CDR3 is TGTGCCACCAGCCCACCCGACAGGGGAGAGCAGCCCCAGCATTTT.